Presented here are 16 T cell receptor beta chains from one specimen sequenced in a study of T cells in women clearing cervical HPV infection. The data were produced by immunoSEQ multiplex PCR, yet TCRdb's version contains in-frame clones alone and is incomplete. The sample totals tens of thousands of clones. The sample comprised blood buffy coat. The receptors here all came from a woman aged 18 to 75 with a cervical HPV16 infection that either progressed to CIN3+ or cleared (not recorded which).

As to this clone: The CDR3 goes on 3 residues after the read ends, and that part is filled in from the germline J gene. The J gene is TRBJ2-1, the V gene TRBV19, with D possibly matching TRBD1 (6 bases). Trimming removed 5 bases from V and 7 bases from J, with 12 bases in between. Germline assignment: CDR1 LNHDA and CDR2 SQIVND (reference sequence). The length of the CDR3 is 13 residues. Incomplete CDR3 DNA: TGTGCCAGTAGTTTCTTCCAGGGGAATGAG. Translation gives CASSFFQGNE. The entire CDR3 reads CASSFFQGNEQFF.

With respect to this clone: The sequenced fragment ends 3 residues before the CDR3 boundary, so the rest is inferred from the germline J gene. V usage is TRBV20-1 and J usage is TRBJ1-1; TRBD1 matches 9 bases. Trimming at V came to 6 bases and at J to 2 bases, leaving 10 bases not matched to a gene. The CDR3 contains 15 residues. The germline V gene has CDR1 DFQATT and CDR2 SNEGSKA (reference sequence). The chain's CDR3 is CSAMMGQGINTEAFF. The covered CDR3 bases are TGCAGTGCAATGATGGGACAGGGAATAAACACTGAA.

As concerns this clone: Sequencing ends 3 residues short of the CDR3 end; the germline J gene provides the rest. This chain uses TRBV11-2 with TRBJ1-2; 7 nucleotides agree with TRBD1. Germline V lookup: CDR1 SGHAT, CDR2 FQNNGV. V trimming: 6 bases; J trimming: 4 bases; junction bases outside the gene matches: 8. This CDR3 has 14 residues. CDR3 sequence reads: CASSLQGSVYGYTF. CDR3 bases read: TGTGCCAGCAGTCTACAGGGGTCTGTCTATGGC. The whole variable domain, filled in from reference TRBV11-2 and TRBJ1-2, reads EAGVAQSPRYKIIEKRQSVAFWCNPISGHATLYWYQQILGQGPKLLIQFQNNGVVDDSQLPKDRFSAERLKGVDSTLKIQPAKLEDSAVYLCASSLQGSVYGYTFGSGTRLTVV.

By frequency, this clone registers medium-sized. Read sequence stops 3 residues before the CDR3 end, and the germline J gene provides the missing end. J is TRBJ2-2 and V is TRBV2; no clear D. The germline V gene has CDR1 SNHLY and CDR2 FYNNEI. The CDR3 extends over 15 amino acids. The V and J ends lost 6 bases and 4 bases respectively, with 15 bases between them. CDR3 amino acids: CASRQSDTLTGELFF. The part of the CDR3 DNA that was read is TGTGCCAGCAGGCAGAGTGACACCCTCACCGGGGAG.

The sequenced CDR3 bases are TGCAGTGCTGGGGGACAGGGGGCAGACGAG. Its translation: CSAGGQGADE. The whole CDR3 sequence is CSAGGQGADEQYF. The chain joins TRBV20-1 to TRBJ2-7; 12 positions match TRBD1. The CDR3 end falls 3 residues outside the read, so it is completed with the germline J gene. Germline V CDR1 and CDR2: DFQATT, SNEGSKA (reference sequence). This CDR3 contains 13 residues. J gave up 5 bases and V 5 bases, and 4 bases lay outside the gene matches.

On this clone: The CDR3 is cut off 3 residues early in the read; its end comes from the germline J gene. The rearrangement joins TRBV12-3 or TRBV12-4 to TRBJ1-5; maybe TRBD1 (6 bases). There are 14 residues in the CDR3. V was cut by 4 bases and J by 7 bases, with 14 bases left in between. The CDR3: CASSSQGGSQPQHF. The part of the CDR3 DNA that was read is TGTGCCAGCAGTTCACAGGGAGGTAGCCAGCCC.

Points on this clone: The CDR3 is cut off 3 residues early in the read; its end comes from the germline J gene. The V gene is TRBV30, the J gene TRBJ2-4; 7 positions agree with TRBD2. The CDR3 is 13 residues long. In germline, CDR1 is GTSNPN, CDR2 SVGIG (reference sequence). CDR3 region: CAWSLGGNYGQYF. Partial CDR3 DNA: TGTGCCTGGAGTTTGGGGGGGAACTATGGT.

Comments on this clone: One end of the junction is discordant with germline, which a read error may explain. The read falls 3 residues short of the CDR3 end, and the missing part is taken from the germline J gene. V gene TRBV4-2 combines with J gene TRBJ2-6; D remains unclear. This CDR3 is 16 amino acids long. In germline, CDR1 is LGHNA, CDR2 YNFKEQ. The CDR3 protein is CASSQDQGSGANVLTF. The part of the CDR3 DNA that was read is TGCGCCAGCAGCCAAGATCAAGGCTCTGGGGCCAACGTC.

Worth noting for this clone: The read stops 3 residues short of the end of the CDR3; the missing end is completed from the germline J gene. The chain combines TRBV19 with TRBJ1-2; the match to TRBD1 covers 10 bases. V trimming: 4 bases; J trimming: 4 bases; junction bases outside the gene matches: 9. The CDR3 extends over 16 amino acids. Germline loops: CDR1 LNHDA, CDR2 SQIVND (reference sequence). CDR3 protein: CASSTSRTGGLYGYTF. The part of the CDR3 DNA that was read is TGTGCCAGTAGTACTTCAAGGACAGGGGGGCTCTATGGC.

As for this clone: The CDR3 goes on 3 residues after the read ends, and that part is filled in from the germline J gene. The chain couples TRBV4-1 to TRBJ1-1; no reliable D call. This CDR3 spans 14 amino acids. The germline V gene encodes CDR1 MGHRA and CDR2 YSYEKL. Trimming left V 0 bases short and J 1 base short, with 6 bases between. The CDR3 DNA, read in part, is TGCGCCAGCAGCCAAGATGTTAGGAACACTGAA. Encoded protein: CASSQDVRNTE. The full CDR3 protein reads CASSQDVRNTEAFF.

Remarks on this clone: From the germline J gene comes the end of the CDR3, since the read stops 3 residues before it. The rearrangement links TRBV5-4 to TRBJ2-5; 8 bases are a match to TRBD2. The germline gives CDR1 SGHNT, CDR2 YYREEE (reference sequence). CDR3 length: 15 residues. V dropped 2 bases and J dropped 3; count of bases not matched to a gene: 6. The CDR3 bases that were read are TGTGCCAGCAGCTTTATCGGGGGGGGCGAAGAGACC. It specifies CASSFIGGGEET. The complete CDR3 reads CASSFIGGGEETQYF.

Points on this clone: The CDR3 end is not reached by the read, which stops 3 residues before it; the germline J gene fills it in. V gene TRBV5-1 combines with J gene TRBJ2-5; 10 nucleotides line up with TRBD1. Germline loops: CDR1 SGHRS, CDR2 YFSETQ. The CDR3 runs to 15 residues. V gave up 4 bases and J gave up 5 bases; unmatched junction bases: 8. The CDR3 reads CASSPGTGARETQYF. CDR3 DNA, as far as it was read: TGCGCCAGCAGCCCCGGGACAGGGGCTCGGGAGACC.

A note on this clone: The CDR3 end falls 3 residues outside the read, so it is completed with the germline J gene. This chain links TRBV5-1 with TRBJ2-1; 9 bases align to TRBD2. V lost 6 bases to trimming and J lost 6 bases; unmatched junction nucleotides: 7. This CDR3 is 14 amino acids long. CDR1 SGHRS and CDR2 YFSETQ come from the germline V gene. The DNA read from the CDR3 is TGCGCCAGCATCGGCGGGGGGGCGGGCAATGAG. Translating it yields CASIGGGAGNE. The CDR3 as a whole reads CASIGGGAGNEQFF.

To note about this clone: Read data end 3 residues before the CDR3 end; the end is taken from the germline J gene. The chain couples TRBV7-1 to TRBJ1-2, with D possibly TRBD1 on 5 matching bases. TRBV7-1 is classed as an ORF, of uncertain function. The CDR3 has 21 residues. CDR3 in amino acids: CASSSPSGTSGGPASYNDYTF. The covered CDR3 bases are TGTGCCAGCAGCTCCCCCTCCGGGACTAGCGGGGGACCCGCCTCCTACAATGAC.

In regard to this clone: The read finishes 3 residues shy of the CDR3 end, and the germline J gene is used to complete it. The rearrangement links TRBV5-5 to TRBJ1-2; tentative D call: TRBD1 (5 bases). Trimming left V 0 bases short and J 2 bases short, with 8 bases between. From germline, CDR1 is SGHKS and CDR2 YYEKEE (reference sequence). The CDR3 has 14 residues. The CDR3 bases that were read are TGTGCCAGCAGCTTGGCCGAGGGGAACTATGGC. It yields the protein CASSLAEGNYG. The complete CDR3 reads CASSLAEGNYGYTF. Variable domain in full (rest from reference TRBV5-5 and TRBJ1-2): DAGVTQSPTHLIKTRGQQVTLRCSPISGHKSVSWYQQVLGQGPQFIFQYYEKEERGRGNFPDRFSARQFPNYSSELNVNALLLGDSALYLCASSLAEGNYGYTFGSGTRLTVV.

As concerns this clone: Read sequence stops 3 residues before the CDR3 end, and the germline J gene provides the missing end. The chain employs TRBV7-3 and TRBJ1-2; the D gene is possibly TRBD1 (5 bases). V was clipped by 2 bases and J by 4 bases, with 8 bases between them. CDR3 length: 13 residues. Germline lookup yields CDR1 SGHTA and CDR2 FQGTGA. The CDR3 region is CASSLGAGYGYTF. The CDR3 DNA, read in part, is TGTGCCAGCAGCTTAGGGGCAGGCTATGGC.